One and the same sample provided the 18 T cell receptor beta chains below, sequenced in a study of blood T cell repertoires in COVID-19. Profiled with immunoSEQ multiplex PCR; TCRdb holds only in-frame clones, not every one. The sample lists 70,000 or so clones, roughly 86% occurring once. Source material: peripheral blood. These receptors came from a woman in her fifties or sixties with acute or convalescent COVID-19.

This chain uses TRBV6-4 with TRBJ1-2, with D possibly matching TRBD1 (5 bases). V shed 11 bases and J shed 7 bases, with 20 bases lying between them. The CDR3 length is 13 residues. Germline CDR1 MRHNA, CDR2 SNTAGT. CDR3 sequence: CAPWGSLVGGYTF. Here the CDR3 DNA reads TGTGCCCCGTGGGGCAGCTTGGTGGGTGGCTACACCTTC.

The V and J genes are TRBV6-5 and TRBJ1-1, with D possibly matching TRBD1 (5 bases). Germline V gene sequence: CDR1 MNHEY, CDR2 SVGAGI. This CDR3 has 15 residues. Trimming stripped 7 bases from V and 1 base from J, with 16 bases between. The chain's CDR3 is CASTKGWSSNTEAFF. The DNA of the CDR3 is TGTGCCAGCACCAAGGGGTGGAGTTCGAACACTGAAGCTTTCTTT.

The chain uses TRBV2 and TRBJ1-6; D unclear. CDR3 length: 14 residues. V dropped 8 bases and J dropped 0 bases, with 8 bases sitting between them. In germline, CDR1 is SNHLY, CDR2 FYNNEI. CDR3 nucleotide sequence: TGTGCCAGCTTGGAGAGCTCCTATAATTCACCCCTCCACTTT. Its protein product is CASLESSYNSPLHF.

The CDR3 region is CASSVGGTWNTEAFF. The CDR3 region has the DNA TGTGCCAGCAGCGTAGGGGGGACTTGGAACACTGAAGCTTTCTTT. The rearrangement uses TRBV9 and TRBJ1-1; perhaps TRBD1 as D (5 bases). Germline loops: CDR1 SGDLS, CDR2 YYNGEE. Between the trimmed V and J ends, which lost 0 bases and 1 base, there was a span of 10 bases. This CDR3 is built from 15 residues.

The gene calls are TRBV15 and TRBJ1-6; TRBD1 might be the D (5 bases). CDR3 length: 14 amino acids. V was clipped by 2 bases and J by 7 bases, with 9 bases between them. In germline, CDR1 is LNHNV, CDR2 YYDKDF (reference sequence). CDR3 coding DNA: TGTGCCACCAGCAGATCTGGGGGGAATTCACCCCTCCACTTT. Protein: CATSRSGGNSPLHF.

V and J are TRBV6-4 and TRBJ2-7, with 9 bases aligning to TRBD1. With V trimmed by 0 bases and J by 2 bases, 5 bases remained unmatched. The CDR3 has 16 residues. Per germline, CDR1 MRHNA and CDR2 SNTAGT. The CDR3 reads CASSDSERQGAYEQYF. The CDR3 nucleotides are TGTGCCAGCAGTGACTCGGAAAGACAGGGGGCCTACGAGCAGTACTTC.

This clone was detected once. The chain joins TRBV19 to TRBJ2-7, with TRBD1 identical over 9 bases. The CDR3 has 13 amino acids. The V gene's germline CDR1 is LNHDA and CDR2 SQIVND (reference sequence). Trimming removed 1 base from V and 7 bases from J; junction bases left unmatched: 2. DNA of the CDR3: TGTGCCAGTAGTATAGGAGGGACAGGGGAGCAGTACTTC. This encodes CASSIGGTGEQYF.

The CDR3, as DNA: TGTGCCAGCAGCTGGGGGGGCAGTTTCAATCAGCCCCAGCATTTT. Translation: CASSWGGSFNQPQHF. V usage is TRBV5-6 and J usage is TRBJ1-5; possibly TRBD1 for D (6 bases). CDR1 is SGHDT, CDR2 YYEEEE, per germline. The V end lost 3 bases, the J end lost 3 bases, and 13 bases lay between the germline ends. The CDR3 sequence is 15 residues long.

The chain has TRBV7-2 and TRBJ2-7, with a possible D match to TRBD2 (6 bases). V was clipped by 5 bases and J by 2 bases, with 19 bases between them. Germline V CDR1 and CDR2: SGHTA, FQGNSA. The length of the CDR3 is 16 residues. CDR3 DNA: TGTGCCAGCAGCCCGATCATCCTTAGCGGAACCTACGAGCAGTACTTC. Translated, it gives CASSPIILSGTYEQYF.

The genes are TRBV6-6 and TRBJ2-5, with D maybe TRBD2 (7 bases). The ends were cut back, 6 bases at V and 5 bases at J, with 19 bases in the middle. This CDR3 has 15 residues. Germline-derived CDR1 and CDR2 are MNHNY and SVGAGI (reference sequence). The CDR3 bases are TGTGCCAGCAGGCGCTGGGGGCGAGCGGGGGAGACCCAGTACTTC. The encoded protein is CASRRWGRAGETQYF.

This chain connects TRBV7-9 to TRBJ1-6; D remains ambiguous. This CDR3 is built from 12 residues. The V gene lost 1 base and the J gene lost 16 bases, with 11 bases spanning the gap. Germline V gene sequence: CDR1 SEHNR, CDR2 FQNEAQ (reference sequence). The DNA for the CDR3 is TGTGCCAGCAGCTTAGTAGCCGGGTTGCTCCACTTT. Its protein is CASSLVAGLLHF.

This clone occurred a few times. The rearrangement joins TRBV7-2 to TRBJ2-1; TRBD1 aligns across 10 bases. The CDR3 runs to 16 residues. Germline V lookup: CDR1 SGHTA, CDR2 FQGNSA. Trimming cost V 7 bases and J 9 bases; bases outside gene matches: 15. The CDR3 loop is CASTNTGTGARGEQFF. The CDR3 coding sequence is TGTGCCAGCACGAATACCGGGACAGGGGCGAGGGGTGAGCAGTTCTTC. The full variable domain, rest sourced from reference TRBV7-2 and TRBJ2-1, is GAGVSQSPSNKVTEKGKDVELRCDPISGHTALYWYRQSLGQGLEFLIYFQGNSAPDKSGLPSDRFSAERTGGSVSTLTIQRTQQEDSAVYLCASTNTGTGARGEQFFGPGTRLTVL.

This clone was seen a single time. The CDR3 protein is CASSAGRGSSYEQYF. The DNA of the CDR3 is TGTGCCAGCAGCGCCGGACGGGGGAGCTCCTACGAGCAGTACTTC. V and J are TRBV9 and TRBJ2-7, with a tentative D call TRBD2 (6 bases). The ends were cut back, 3 bases at V and 0 bases at J, with 13 bases in the middle. The CDR3 runs 15 residues. Germline CDR1 reads SGDLS; CDR2 reads YYNGEE.

The CDR3 spells CASSPGPGAETQYF. The CDR3 DNA reads as TGTGCCAGCAGCCCCGGCCCAGGGGCAGAGACCCAGTACTTC. V and J are TRBV7-3 and TRBJ2-5; D may be TRBD1 (6 bases). The CDR3 is made up of 14 amino acids. From germline, CDR1 is SGHTA and CDR2 FQGTGA. The germline V and J ends were trimmed by 5 bases and 4 bases, with 14 bases remaining between them.

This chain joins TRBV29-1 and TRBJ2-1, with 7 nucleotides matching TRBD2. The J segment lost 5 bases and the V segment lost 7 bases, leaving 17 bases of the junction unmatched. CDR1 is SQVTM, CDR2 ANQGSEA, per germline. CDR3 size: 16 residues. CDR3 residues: CSAPRAGVVNNNEQFF. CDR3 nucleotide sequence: TGCAGCGCTCCAAGGGCGGGAGTTGTTAATAACAATGAGCAGTTCTTC.

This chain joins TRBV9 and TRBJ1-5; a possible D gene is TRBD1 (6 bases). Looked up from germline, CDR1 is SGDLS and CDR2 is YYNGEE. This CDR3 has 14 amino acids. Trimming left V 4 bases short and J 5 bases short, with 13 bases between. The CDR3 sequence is CASSPGTTHQPQHF. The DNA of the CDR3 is TGTGCCAGCAGCCCCGGGACAACCCATCAGCCCCAGCATTTT.

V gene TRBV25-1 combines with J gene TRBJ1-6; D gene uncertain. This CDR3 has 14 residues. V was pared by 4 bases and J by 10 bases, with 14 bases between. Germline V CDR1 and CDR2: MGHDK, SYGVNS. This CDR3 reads CASSGPTHASPLHF. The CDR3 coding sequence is TGTGCCAGCAGTGGGCCCACCCACGCCTCACCCCTCCACTTT.

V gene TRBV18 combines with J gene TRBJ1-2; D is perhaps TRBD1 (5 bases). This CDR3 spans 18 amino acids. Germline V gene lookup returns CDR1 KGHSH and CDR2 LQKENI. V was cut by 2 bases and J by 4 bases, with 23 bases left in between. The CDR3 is CASSPRGPMDRDFYGYTF. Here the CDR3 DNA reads TGTGCCAGCTCACCAAGGGGCCCGATGGATAGGGACTTCTATGGCTACACCTTC.